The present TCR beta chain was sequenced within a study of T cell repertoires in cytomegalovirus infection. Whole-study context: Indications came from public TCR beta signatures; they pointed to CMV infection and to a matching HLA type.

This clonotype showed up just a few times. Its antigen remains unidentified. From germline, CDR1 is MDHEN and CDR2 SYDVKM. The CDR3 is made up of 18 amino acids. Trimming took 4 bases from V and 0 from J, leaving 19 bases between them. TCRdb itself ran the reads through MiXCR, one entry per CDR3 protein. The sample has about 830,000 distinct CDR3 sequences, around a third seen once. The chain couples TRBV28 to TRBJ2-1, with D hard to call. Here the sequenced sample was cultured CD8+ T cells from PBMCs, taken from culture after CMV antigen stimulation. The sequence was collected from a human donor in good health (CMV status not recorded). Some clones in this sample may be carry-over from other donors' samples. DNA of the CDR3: TGTGCCAGCAGTTCTCCCTTGTCGGCCCTAAGCTCCTACAATGAGCAGTTCTTC. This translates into CASSSPLSALSSYNEQFF.